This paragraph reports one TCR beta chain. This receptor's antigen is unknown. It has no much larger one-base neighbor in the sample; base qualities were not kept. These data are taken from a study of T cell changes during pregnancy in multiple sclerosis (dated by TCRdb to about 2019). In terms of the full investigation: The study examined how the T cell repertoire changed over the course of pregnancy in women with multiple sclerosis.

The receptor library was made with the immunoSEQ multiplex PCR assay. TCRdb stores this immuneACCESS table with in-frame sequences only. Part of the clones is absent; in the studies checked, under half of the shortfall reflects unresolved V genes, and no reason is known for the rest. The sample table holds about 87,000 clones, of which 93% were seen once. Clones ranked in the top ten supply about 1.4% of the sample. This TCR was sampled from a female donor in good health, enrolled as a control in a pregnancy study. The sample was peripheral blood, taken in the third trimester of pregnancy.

The CDR3 reads CASSSGGWAGELFF. The DNA sequence follows: TGTGCCAGCAGTAGCGGGGGGTGGGCCGGGGAGCTGTTTTTT. The V gene is TRBV6-5 and the J gene is TRBJ2-2, and 9 junction bases match TRBD2. The germline V gene specifies MNHEY as CDR1 and SVGAGI as CDR2. Germline trimming amounts to 5 bases on V and 6 bases on J, with 4 as the count of junction bases outside the gene matches. The CDR3 has 14 amino acids, counting the end cysteine and phenylalanine. The only DNA kept is the CDR3, 42 bases in frame from the first base.